This TCR beta chain was identified during a study of type 1 and type 2 diabetes patients. Germline CDR1 reads LNHNV; CDR2 reads YYDKDF (reference sequence). V was pared by 0 bases and J by 3 bases, with 6 bases between. The CDR3 sequence is 15 residues long. The PCR template was genomic DNA. Multiplex PCR with 30 forward and 13 reverse primers amplified the TCR beta CDR3. Using its own MiXCR run on the multiplex PCR reads, TCRdb lists one record per CDR3 protein. In the table there are fewer than 300,000 distinct CDR3 sequences, roughly 48% of which are singletons. Material: peripheral blood mononuclear cells (PBMCs). This clonotype was sampled from a man between 18 and 29 years old with type 2 diabetes. V and J are TRBV15 and TRBJ1-6; D gene ambiguous. In DNA, the CDR3 is TGTGCCACCAGCAGAGACGGAAGCTATAATTCACCCCTCCACTTT. Translating gives CATSRDGSYNSPLHF.